This TCR beta chain was identified during a study of blood T cell repertoires in COVID-19. Repertoires were generated with immunoSEQ multiplex PCR, while TCRdb's copy carries only in-frame clones and drops some. This sample has roughly 250,000 clones, with roughly 80% found just once. The V gene end was trimmed by 4 bases and the J gene end by 0 bases; junction bases not matched to a gene: 9. The germline gives CDR1 KGHDR, CDR2 SFDVKD. The CDR3 contains 20 residues. This TCR was sampled from a woman aged 40-49 years with active or convalescent COVID-19. The rearrangement joins TRBV24-1 to TRBJ2-1; 15 bases agree with TRBD2. Sequences were obtained from peripheral blood. Here the CDR3 DNA reads TGTGCCACCAGTGACCCGGGACTAGCGGGGGGTTGGAGCTCCTACAATGAGCAGTTCTTC. Translating gives CATSDPGLAGGWSSYNEQFF.